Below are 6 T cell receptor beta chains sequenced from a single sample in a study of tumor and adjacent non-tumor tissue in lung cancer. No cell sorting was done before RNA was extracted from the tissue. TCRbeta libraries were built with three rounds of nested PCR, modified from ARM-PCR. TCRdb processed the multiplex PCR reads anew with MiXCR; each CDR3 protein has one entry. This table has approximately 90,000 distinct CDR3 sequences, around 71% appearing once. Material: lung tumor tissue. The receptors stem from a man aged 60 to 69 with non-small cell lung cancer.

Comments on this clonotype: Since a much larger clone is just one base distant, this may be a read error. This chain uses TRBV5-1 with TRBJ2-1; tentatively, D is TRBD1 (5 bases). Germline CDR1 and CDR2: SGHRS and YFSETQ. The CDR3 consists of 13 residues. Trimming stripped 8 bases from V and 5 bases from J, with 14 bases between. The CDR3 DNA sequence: TGCGCCAGGAGCAGGTTGACAGACAATGAGCAGTTCTTC. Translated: CARSRLTDNEQFF.

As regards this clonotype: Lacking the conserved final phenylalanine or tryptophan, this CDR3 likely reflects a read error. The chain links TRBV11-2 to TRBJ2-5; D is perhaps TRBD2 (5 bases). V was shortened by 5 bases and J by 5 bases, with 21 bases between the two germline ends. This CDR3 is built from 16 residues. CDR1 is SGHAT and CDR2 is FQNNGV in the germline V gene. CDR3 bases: TGTGCCAGCAGCCCGCCCGGGATAGGCGGTTTGGAGACCCAGTACTTA. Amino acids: CASSPPGIGGLETQYL.

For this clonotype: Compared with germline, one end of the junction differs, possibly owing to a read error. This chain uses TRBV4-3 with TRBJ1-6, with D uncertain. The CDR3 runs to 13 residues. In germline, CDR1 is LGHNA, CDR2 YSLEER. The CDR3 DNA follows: TGCACCAGCAGCGAATCTGGCAGCGCACCCCTCCACTTT. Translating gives CTSSESGSAPLHF.

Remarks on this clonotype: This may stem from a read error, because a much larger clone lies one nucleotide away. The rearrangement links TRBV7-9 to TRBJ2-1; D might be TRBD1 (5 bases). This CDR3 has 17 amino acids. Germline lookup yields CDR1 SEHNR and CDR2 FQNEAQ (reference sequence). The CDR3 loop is CASGFGTQGRSYNEQFF. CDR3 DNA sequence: TGTGCCAGCGGCTTCGGTACCCAGGGTCGGTCCTACAATGAGCAGTTCTTC. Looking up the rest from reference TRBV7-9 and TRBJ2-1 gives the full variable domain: DTGVSQNPRHKITKRGQNVTFRCDPISEHNRLYWYRQTLGQGPEFLTYFQNEAQLEKSRLLSDRFSAERPKGSFSTLEIQRTEQGDSAMYLCASGFGTQGRSYNEQFFGPGTRLTVL.

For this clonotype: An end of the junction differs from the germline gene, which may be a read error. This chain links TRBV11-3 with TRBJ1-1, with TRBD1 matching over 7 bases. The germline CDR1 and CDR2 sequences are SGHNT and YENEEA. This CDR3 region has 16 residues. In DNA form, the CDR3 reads TGTGCCAGCAGCTTAAAGACAGGGTGGATGAACTCTGAAGCTTTCTTT. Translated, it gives CASSLKTGWMNSEAFF.

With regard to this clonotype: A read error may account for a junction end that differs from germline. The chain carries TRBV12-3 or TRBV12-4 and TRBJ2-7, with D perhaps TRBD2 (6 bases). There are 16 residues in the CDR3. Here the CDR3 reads CVSSLLRTGSAYEQYF. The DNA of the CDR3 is TGTGTCAGCAGTTTATTACGAACCGGGAGTGCGTACGAGCAATACTTC.